The clone carrying this T cell receptor (beta chain) was seen ten or more times. Its antigen is undetermined. The CDR3 end is not reached by the read, which stops 3 residues before it; the germline J gene fills it in. Aged about 8 to 65 years, CVID subjects averaged approximately 38 years old. This sample is part of a study of T cell clonality in common variable immunodeficiency. Broader study findings: CVID subjects shared fewer TCRbeta clones than healthy controls did. In common variable immunodeficiency, TCR beta chains reportedly carried fewer deletions and N-nucleotide insertions.

Germline values: CDR1 GTSNPN, CDR2 SVGIG (reference sequence). The CDR3 spans 15 residues. V lost 5 bases, J lost 5 bases, and 21 bases lay in between. CVID and control samples used equivalent genomic DNA input. Only in-frame clones appear in the TCRdb table, and some are missing; sequencing was by immunoSEQ multiplex PCR. This sample shows about 32,000 clones and no singletons; about 5% rests with the ten largest. This receptor was identified in a human donor with common variable immunodeficiency. J is TRBJ2-5 and V is TRBV30; D is perhaps TRBD1 (5 bases). The sample was peripheral blood mononuclear cells. CDR3 bases read: TGTGCCTGGGATCGAACAGGCGGTCGTGAGGAGACC. Its protein product is CAWDRTGGREET. Given in full, the CDR3 is CAWDRTGGREETQYF. The full variable domain, in which reference TRBV30 and TRBJ2-5 provide the parts outside the CDR3, is SQTIHQWPATLVQPVGSPLSLECTVEGTSNPNLYWYRQAAGRGLQLLFYSVGIGQISSEVPQNLSASRPQDRQFILSSKKLLLSDSGFYLCAWDRTGGREETQYFGPGTRLLVL.